These 5 T cell receptor beta chains originate from one sample sequenced in a study of radiation and T cells in renal cell carcinoma. Clones were sequenced by immunoSEQ multiplex PCR, and TCRdb holds only the in-frame ones, with some missing. The sample lists about 130,000 clones; 70% to 90% were seen once. Time point noted: blood 2 weeks post-SBRT. Treatment indicated: 15 Gy SBRT to primary tumor, nephrectomy 4 weeks later. Sequencing used blood, obtained from a patient whose treatment included radiotherapy and nephrectomy. These receptors all come from a woman aged 70 to 79 with renal cell carcinoma.

V is TRBV5-4 and J is TRBJ1-6, with a possible D match to TRBD1 (5 bases). The V end was cut by 4 bases, the J end by 6 bases, with 17 bases between. CDR3 length: 16 amino acids. Looked up from germline, CDR1 is SGHNT and CDR2 is YYREEE (reference sequence). The CDR3 sequence is CASSRRTGTGNSPLHF. DNA for the CDR3: TGTGCCAGCAGCCGAAGAACTGGGACGGGTAATTCACCCCTCCACTTT.

This sequence joins TRBV28 and TRBJ1-3; 10 positions match TRBD1. The CDR3 is 14 residues long. From germline, CDR1 is MDHEN and CDR2 SYDVKM. After removal of 6 bases from V and 8 bases from J, the junction contained 7 bases not matched to a gene. CDR3 sequence: CASSLTGGADTIYF. CDR3 bases: TGTGCCAGCAGCCTGACAGGGGGCGCAGACACCATATATTTT.

The chain couples TRBV7-2 to TRBJ2-2, with 12 bases identical to TRBD1. J lost 5 bases, V lost 4 bases, and 5 bases had no gene match. The CDR3 totals 16 residues. Germline V gene lookup returns CDR1 SGHTA and CDR2 FQGNSA. CDR3 bases: TGTGCCAGCAGCTCGGGACAGGGGGCGCTAACCGGGGAGCTGTTTTTT. It encodes CASSSGQGALTGELFF.

A word on this clone: Other DNA sequences from this sample encode an identical CDR3 as well. The chain couples TRBV2 to TRBJ2-5; D is ambiguous. This CDR3 contains 13 residues. Germline values: CDR1 SNHLY, CDR2 FYNNEI. Deletions cut 6 bases from V and 1 base from J, with 9 bases between. Here the CDR3 reads CASSRDSQETQYF. The CDR3 nucleotides read TGTGCCAGCAGCAGAGACTCCCAAGAGACCCAGTACTTC.

The chain has TRBV19 and TRBJ2-1; D is ambiguous. The length of the CDR3 is 11 residues. From germline, CDR1 is LNHDA and CDR2 SQIVND (reference sequence). Trimming removed 3 bases from V and 9 bases from J, with 6 bases in between. The CDR3: CASSIFSEQFF. Here the CDR3 DNA reads TGTGCCAGTAGTATCTTTTCTGAGCAGTTCTTC.